This is a list of T cell receptor beta chains from one sample in a study of T cell repertoires in cytomegalovirus infection. MiXCR, run by TCRdb on the reads, gives a single entry per CDR3 protein. Counted here are some 700,000 distinct CDR3 sequences, less than 40% occurring once; the ten biggest clones make up roughly 2.9%. Sample: PBMCs. These receptors came from a human donor in good health (CMV status not recorded). Some clones in this sample may be carry-over from other donors' samples. Both conserved end residues are trimmed from each CDR3.

J gene,V gene,CDR3 protein
TRBJ2-2,TRBV24-1,ATMGTSDTGELF
TRBJ1-1,TRBV7-2,ASSTRQGKAF
TRBJ2-3,TRBV2,AITRWGTDGQDLTDTQY
TRBJ1-2,TRBV5-1,ASSLAEAEVGYT
TRBJ1-5,TRBV6-8,ASSYNQPQH
TRBJ1-5,TRBV20-1,SARRGTSNQPQH
TRBJ2-7,TRBV6-5,ASSKGGGRPGSYEQY
TRBJ1-1,TRBV6-1,ASTAPAGGVNTEAF
TRBJ1-4,TRBV7-9,ASSLDGQNEKLF
TRBJ1-2,TRBV7-2,ASSLPPGQSFYGYT
TRBJ2-1,TRBV7-9,ASSLMSYEQF
TRBJ2-2,TRBV2,ASRLGRELF
TRBJ2-2,TRBV2,ASSERGGAGELF
TRBJ1-5,TRBV7-4,ASRLGGRGGNQPQH
TRBJ2-7,TRBV7-8,ASRTGTDFLGASYEQY
TRBJ2-1,TRBV5-4,ASSLSGGGGREGPYNEQF
TRBJ1-2,TRBV7-9,ASRARGDGYGYT
TRBJ2-2,TRBV19,ATNTGTAFANTGELF
TRBJ2-5,TRBV7-9,ASSFGLAVGQAQY
TRBJ2-2,TRBV11-2,ASSLRQGAPTGELF
TRBJ1-3,TRBV28,ASSFPGLRTPGNTIY
TRBJ2-7,TRBV4-1,ASSQQGILDEQY
TRBJ1-1,TRBV28,ASSSTGDEAF
TRBJ2-2,TRBV7-2,ASSRELGTLNTGELF
TRBJ1-1,TRBV5-4,ASSLERTQGQGSNTEAF